These T cell receptor beta chains were read from a single sample in a study of shared clonotypes between healthy human individuals. Here immunoSEQ multiplex PCR was the method, and the copy in TCRdb shows in-frame clones only, minus some. The sample consists of under 2,500,000 clones, 95% of them appearing once. The sample was naive CD4+ T cells sorted from blood. These receptors originate from a man aged 18 to 29 in good health. The CDR3 runs from the conserved cysteine through the conserved F or W. Fields, in order: D gene, V gene, J gene, clone size, CDR3 protein, CDR3 DNA. D genes are given only for firm matches. Size is stated for part of the rows, as once, few or many counts, or as a class when the clone is expanded.

-	TRBV18	TRBJ1-5	-	CASSPRGASNQPQHF	TGTGCCAGCTCACCACGGGGGGCTAGCAATCAGCCCCAGCATTTT
-	TRBV7-9	TRBJ1-2	-	CASSLTPQGRDGYTF	TGTGCCAGCAGCTTAACCCCCCAGGGCCGGGATGGCTACACCTTC
TRBD2	TRBV7-2	TRBJ2-1	-	CASSLVGLAGGNEQFF	TGTGCCAGCAGCTTAGTTGGACTAGCGGGAGGAAATGAGCAGTTCTTC
-	TRBV6-7	TRBJ2-1	-	CASSYSGREPHEQFF	TGTGCCAGCAGTTACTCTGGGAGAGAGCCACATGAGCAGTTCTTC
TRBD2	TRBV30	TRBJ2-3	-	CAWSPGTSGTTDTQYF	TGTGCCTGGAGTCCCGGGACTAGCGGGACAACAGATACGCAGTATTTT
-	TRBV6-5	TRBJ2-1	-	CASRPRGSWYNEQFF	TGTGCCAGCAGACCTCGGGGGTCCTGGTACAATGAGCAGTTCTTC
-	TRBV9	TRBJ2-5	-	CASSETYREVGEETQYF	TGTGCCAGCAGCGAGACTTACAGGGAGGTAGGGGAAGAGACCCAGTACTTC
TRBD1	TRBV18	TRBJ2-5	once	CASSPWDRASVETQYF	TGTGCCAGCTCACCATGGGACAGGGCGTCTGTGGAGACCCAGTACTTC
-	TRBV27	TRBJ1-2	-	CASSLKPNYGYTF	TGTGCCAGCAGTTTAAAGCCTAACTATGGCTACACCTTC
-	TRBV4-2	TRBJ1-1	-	CASSQETMNTEAFF	TGTGCCAGCAGCCAAGAAACGATGAACACTGAAGCTTTCTTT
-	TRBV30	TRBJ2-6	-	CAWSGRVPSGANVLTF	TGTGCCTGGAGCGGCAGGGTTCCCTCTGGGGCCAACGTCCTGACTTTC
-	TRBV21-1	TRBJ1-5	-	CASSPNLEAITHSNQPQHF	TGTGCCAGCAGCCCGAACCTCGAGGCTATAACTCATAGCAATCAGCCCCAGCATTTT
TRBD1	TRBV28	TRBJ2-5	-	CASSLYARGQETQYF	TGTGCCAGCAGTTTATACGCCAGGGGGCAAGAGACCCAGTACTTC
-	TRBV7-3	TRBJ2-3	-	CASSPSGTTRTDTQYF	TGTGCCAGCAGCCCCTCCGGGACAACACGCACAGATACGCAGTATTTT